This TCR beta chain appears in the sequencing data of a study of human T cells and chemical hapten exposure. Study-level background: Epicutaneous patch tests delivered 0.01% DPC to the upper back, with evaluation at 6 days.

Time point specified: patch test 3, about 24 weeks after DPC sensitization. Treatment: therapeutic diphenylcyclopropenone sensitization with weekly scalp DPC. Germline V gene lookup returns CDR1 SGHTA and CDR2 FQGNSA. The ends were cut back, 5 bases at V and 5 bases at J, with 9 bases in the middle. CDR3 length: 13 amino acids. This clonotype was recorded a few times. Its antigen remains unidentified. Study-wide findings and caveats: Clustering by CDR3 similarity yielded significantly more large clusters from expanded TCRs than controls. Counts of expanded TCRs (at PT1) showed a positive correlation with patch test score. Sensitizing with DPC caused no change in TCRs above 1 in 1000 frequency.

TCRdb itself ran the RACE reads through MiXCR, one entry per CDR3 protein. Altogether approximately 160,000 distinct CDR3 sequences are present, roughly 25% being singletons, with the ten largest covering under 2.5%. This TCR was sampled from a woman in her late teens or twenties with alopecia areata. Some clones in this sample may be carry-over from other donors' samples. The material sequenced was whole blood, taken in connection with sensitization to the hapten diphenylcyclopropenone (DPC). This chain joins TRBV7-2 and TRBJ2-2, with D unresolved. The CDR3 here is CASSPGVTGELFF. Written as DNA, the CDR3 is TGTGCCAGCAGCCCAGGTGTTACCGGGGAGCTGTTTTTT. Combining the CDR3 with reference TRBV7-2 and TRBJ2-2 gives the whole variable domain GAGVSQSPSNKVTEKGKDVELRCDPISGHTALYWYRQSLGQGLEFLIYFQGNSAPDKSGLPSDRFSAERTGGSVSTLTIQRTQQEDSAVYLCASSPGVTGELFFGEGSRLTVL.